This TCR beta chain is drawn from a study of beta chain features in type 1 diabetes. Whole-study context: Healthy donors and patients had similar age, gender and cell yields. The study, taken as a whole, reports: Moderate but significant shortening of TCRB CDR3s was recorded in all four CD4+ subsets from Type 1 diabetes patients. Patients with type 1 diabetes carried fewer insertions and had more deletions at their VDJ junctions.

This CDR3 contains 11 residues. Looked up from germline, CDR1 is SGHRS and CDR2 is YFSETQ. Trimming cost V 4 bases and J 10 bases, with 9 bases left between them. Purity above 98% was achieved in all sorted populations. This clone has just a few counts. Its antigen is currently unknown. The sequenced template was cDNA made from the entire isolated RNA. Average reads for naive, central memory and regulatory T cell samples were about 3.57 million. The method was immunoSEQ multiplex PCR; TCRdb's version includes in-frame clones alone and lacks a portion of them. Here the sample spans hundreds of thousands of clones, over 12% being singletons.

The TCR was taken from a man aged 18 to 35 with type 1 diabetes. The sequencing input was naive CD4+ T cells from blood. The chain employs TRBV5-1 and TRBJ2-1; D gene unclear. The CDR3 DNA reads TGCGCCAGCAGCGTGGATAGGGAGCAGTTCTTC. This translates into CASSVDREQFF.